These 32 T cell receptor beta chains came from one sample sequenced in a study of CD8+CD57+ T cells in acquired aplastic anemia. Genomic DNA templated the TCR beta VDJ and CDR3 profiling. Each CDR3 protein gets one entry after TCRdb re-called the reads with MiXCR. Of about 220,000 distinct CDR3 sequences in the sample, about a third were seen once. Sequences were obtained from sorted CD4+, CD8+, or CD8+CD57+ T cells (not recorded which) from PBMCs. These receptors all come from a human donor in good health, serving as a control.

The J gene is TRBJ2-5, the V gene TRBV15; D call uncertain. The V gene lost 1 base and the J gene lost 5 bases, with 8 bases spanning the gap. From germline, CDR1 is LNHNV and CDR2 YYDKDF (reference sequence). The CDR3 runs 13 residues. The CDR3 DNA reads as TGTGCCACCAGCAGAGGGTCGAGGGAGACCCAGTACTTC. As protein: CATSRGSRETQYF.

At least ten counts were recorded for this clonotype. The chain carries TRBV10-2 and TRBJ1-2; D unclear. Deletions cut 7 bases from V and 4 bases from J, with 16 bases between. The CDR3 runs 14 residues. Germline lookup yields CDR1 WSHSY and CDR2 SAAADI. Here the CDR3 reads CASKERASSYGYTF. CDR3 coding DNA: TGCGCCAGCAAGGAAAGGGCCAGTTCCTATGGCTACACCTTC.

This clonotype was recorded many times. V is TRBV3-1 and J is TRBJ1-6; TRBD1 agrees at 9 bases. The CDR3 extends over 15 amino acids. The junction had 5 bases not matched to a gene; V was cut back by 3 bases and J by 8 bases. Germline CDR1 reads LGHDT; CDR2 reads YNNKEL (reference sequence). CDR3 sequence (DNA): TGTGCCAGCAGCCATAATACAGGGGGCGATTCACCCCTCCACTTT. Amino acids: CASSHNTGGDSPLHF. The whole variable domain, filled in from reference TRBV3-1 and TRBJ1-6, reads DTAVSQTPKYLVTQMGNDKSIKCEQNLGHDTMYWYKQDSKKFLKIMFSYNNKELIINETVPNRFSPKSPDKAHLNLHINSLELGDSAVYFCASSHNTGGDSPLHFGNGTRLTVT.

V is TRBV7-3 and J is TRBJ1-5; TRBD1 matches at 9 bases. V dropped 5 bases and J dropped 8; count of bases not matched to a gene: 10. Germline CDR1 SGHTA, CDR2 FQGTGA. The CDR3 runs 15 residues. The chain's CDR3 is CASSSPRGDREPQHF. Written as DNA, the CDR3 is TGTGCCAGCAGCAGCCCTCGAGGGGACAGGGAGCCCCAGCATTTT.

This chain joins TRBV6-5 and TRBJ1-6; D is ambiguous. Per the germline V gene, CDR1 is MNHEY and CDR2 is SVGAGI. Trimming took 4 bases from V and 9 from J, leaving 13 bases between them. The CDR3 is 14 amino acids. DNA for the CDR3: TGTGCCAGCAGTTTCGACCCGACGGGTTCACCCCTCCACTTT. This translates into CASSFDPTGSPLHF.

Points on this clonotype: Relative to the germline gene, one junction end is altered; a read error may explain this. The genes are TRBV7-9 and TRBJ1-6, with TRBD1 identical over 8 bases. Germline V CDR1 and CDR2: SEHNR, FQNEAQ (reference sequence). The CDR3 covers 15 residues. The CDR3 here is CASSTQTGERSLLHF. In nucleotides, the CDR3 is TGTGCCAGCAGCACCCAGACAGGGGAACGTTCACTCCTCCACTTT.

The CDR3 DNA reads as TGCAGCGTAGAAACGTACCGGGACGGGGAGCTGTTTTTT. Translated, it gives CSVETYRDGELFF. V and J are TRBV29-1 and TRBJ2-2; D perhaps matches TRBD2 (5 bases). The CDR3 is 13 residues long. Germline-derived CDR1 and CDR2 are SQVTM and ANQGSEA. The V end lost 6 bases, the J end lost 7 bases, and 15 bases lay between the germline ends.

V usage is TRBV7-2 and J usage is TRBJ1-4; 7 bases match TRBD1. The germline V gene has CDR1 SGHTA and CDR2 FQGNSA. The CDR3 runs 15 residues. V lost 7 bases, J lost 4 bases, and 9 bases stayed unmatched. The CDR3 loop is CASNFRTGFNEKLFF. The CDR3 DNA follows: TGTGCCAGCAACTTCCGGACAGGTTTTAATGAAAAACTGTTTTTT.

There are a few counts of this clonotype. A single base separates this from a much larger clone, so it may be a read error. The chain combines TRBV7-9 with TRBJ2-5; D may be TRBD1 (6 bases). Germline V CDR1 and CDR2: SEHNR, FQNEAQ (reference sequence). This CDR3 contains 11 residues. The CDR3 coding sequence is TGTACCAGCAGCCCCAGGGGGACCCAGTACTTC. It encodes CTSSPRGTQYF. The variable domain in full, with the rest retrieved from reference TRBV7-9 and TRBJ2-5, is DTGVSQNPRHKITKRGQNVTFRCDPISEHNRLYWYRQTLGQGPEFLTYFQNEAQLEKSRLLSDRFSAERPKGSFSTLEIQRTEQGDSAMYLCTSSPRGTQYFGPGTRLLVL.

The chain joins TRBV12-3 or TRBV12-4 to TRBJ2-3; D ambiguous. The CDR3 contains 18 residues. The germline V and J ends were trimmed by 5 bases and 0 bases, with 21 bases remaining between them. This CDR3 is CASSLYRLGMGSTDTQYF. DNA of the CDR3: TGTGCCAGCAGTCTCTACAGACTGGGAATGGGGAGCACAGATACGCAGTATTTT.

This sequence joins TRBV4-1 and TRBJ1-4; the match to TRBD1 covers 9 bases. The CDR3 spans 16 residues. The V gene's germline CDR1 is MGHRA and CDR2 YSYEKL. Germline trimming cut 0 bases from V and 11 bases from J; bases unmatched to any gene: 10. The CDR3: CASSQDLVQGALKLFF. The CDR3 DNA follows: TGCGCCAGCAGCCAAGATCTTGTACAGGGGGCGCTTAAACTGTTTTTT.

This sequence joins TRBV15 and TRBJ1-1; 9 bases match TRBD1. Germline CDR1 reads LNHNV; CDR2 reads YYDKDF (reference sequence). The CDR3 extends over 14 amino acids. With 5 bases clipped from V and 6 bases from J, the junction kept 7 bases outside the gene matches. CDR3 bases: TGTGCCACCAGCTTCGATACAGGGGGCCCTGAAGCTTTCTTT. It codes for CATSFDTGGPEAFF.

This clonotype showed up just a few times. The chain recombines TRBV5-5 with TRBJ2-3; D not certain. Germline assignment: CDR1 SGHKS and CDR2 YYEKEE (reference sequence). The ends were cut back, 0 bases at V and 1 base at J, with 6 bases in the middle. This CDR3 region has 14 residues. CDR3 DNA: TGTGCCAGCAGCTTGGATTATGGCACAGATACGCAGTATTTT. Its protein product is CASSLDYGTDTQYF.

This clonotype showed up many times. Written as DNA, the CDR3 is TGCAGCGTTGACCGGACAGGCCAAGAGACCCAGTACTTC. Translating it yields CSVDRTGQETQYF. V is TRBV29-1 and J is TRBJ2-5; 7 bases fit TRBD1. The CDR3 length is 13 residues. CDR1 is SQVTM and CDR2 is ANQGSEA in the germline V gene. The V and J ends lost 3 bases and 1 base, in that order; junction bases with no gene match: 2.

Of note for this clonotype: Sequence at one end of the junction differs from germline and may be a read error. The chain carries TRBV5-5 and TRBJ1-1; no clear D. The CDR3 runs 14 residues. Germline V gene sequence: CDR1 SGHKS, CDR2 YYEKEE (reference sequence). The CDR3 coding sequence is TGTACCAGCAGCTTTCGTACGGATAGCACTGAAGCTTTCTTT. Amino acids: CTSSFRTDSTEAFF.

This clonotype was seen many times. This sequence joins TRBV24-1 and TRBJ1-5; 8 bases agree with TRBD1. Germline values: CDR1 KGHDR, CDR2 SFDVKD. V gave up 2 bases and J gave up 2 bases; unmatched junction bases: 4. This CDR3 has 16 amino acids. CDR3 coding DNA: TGTGCCACCAGTGATTCGTCAGGGGGCGGCAATCAGCCCCAGCATTTT. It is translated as CATSDSSGGGNQPQHF.

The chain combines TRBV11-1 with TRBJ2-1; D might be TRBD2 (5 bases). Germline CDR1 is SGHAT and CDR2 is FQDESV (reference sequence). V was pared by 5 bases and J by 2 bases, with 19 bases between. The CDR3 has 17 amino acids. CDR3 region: CASSPRRLALPYNEQFF. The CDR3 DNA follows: TGTGCCAGCAGCCCCAGGCGATTAGCGCTGCCCTACAATGAGCAGTTCTTC. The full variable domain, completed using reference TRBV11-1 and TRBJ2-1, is EAEVAQSPRYKITEKSQAVAFWCDPISGHATLYWYRQILGQGPELLVQFQDESVVDDSQLPKDRFSAERLKGVDSTLKIQPAELGDSAMYLCASSPRRLALPYNEQFFGPGTRLTVL.

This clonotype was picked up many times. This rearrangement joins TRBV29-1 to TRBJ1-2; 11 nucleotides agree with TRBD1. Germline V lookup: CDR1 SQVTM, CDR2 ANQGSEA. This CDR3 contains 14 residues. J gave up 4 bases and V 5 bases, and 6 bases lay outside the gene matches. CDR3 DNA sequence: TGCAGCGTTCTCCGGACAGGGGGCGCCTATGGCTACACCTTC. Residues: CSVLRTGGAYGYTF.

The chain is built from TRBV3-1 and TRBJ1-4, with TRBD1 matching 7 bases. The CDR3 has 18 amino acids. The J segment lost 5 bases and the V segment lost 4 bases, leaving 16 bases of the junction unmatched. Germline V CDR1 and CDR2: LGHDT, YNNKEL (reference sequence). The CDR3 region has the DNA TGTGCCAGCAGCCGCAGCCGGGACAGTTTCGTGGGAAATGAAAAACTGTTTTTT. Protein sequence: CASSRSRDSFVGNEKLFF.

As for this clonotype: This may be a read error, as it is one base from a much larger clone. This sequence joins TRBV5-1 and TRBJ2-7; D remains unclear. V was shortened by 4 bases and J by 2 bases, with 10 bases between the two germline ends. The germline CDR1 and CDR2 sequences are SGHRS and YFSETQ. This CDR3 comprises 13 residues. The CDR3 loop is CASSMTVAYEQYF. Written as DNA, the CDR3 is TGCGCCAGCAGCATGACGGTAGCCTACGAGCAGTACTTC. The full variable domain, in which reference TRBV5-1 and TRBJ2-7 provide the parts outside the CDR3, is KAGVTQTPRYLIKTRGQQVTLSCSPISGHRSVSWYQQTPGQGLQFLFEYFSETQRNKGNFPGRFSGRQFSNSRSEMNVSTLELGDSALYLCASSMTVAYEQYFGPGTRLTVT.

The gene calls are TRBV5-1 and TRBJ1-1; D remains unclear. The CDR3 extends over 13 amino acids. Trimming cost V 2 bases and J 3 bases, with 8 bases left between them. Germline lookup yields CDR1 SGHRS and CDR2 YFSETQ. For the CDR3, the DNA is TGCGCCAGCAGCTTCTGGGATTACACTGAAGCTTTCTTT. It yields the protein CASSFWDYTEAFF.

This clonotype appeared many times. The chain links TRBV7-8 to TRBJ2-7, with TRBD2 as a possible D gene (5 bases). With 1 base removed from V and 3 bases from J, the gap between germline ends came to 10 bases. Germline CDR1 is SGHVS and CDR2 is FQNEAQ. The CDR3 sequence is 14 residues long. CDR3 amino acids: CASSLEGEYYEQYF. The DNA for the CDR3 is TGTGCCAGCAGCTTAGAGGGAGAGTACTACGAGCAGTACTTC.

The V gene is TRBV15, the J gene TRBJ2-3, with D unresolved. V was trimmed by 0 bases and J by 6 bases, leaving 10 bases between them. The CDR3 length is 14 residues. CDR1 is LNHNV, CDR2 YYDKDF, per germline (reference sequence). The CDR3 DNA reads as TGTGCCACCAGCAGAGATAGCCCTACCGATACGCAGTATTTT. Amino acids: CATSRDSPTDTQYF.

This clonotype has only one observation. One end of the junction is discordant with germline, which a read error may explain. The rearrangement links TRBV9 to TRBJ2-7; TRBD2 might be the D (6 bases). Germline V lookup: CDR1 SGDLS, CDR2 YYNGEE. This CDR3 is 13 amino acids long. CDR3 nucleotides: TGTGCCAGCAGCGTAGCTGACAGCGGGTGGATCTCCTTC. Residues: CASSVADSGWISF.

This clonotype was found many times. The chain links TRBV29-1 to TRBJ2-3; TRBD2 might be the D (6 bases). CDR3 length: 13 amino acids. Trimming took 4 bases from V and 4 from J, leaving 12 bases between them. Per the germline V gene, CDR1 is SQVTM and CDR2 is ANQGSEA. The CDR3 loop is CSVVAGTSDTQYF. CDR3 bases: TGCAGCGTTGTTGCGGGGACTTCAGATACGCAGTATTTT.

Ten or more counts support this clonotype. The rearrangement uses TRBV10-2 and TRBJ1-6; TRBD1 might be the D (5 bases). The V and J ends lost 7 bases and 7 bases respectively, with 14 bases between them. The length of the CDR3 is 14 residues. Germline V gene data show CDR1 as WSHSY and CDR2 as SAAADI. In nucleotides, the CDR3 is TGCGCCAGCACCTGGGACGGTAGGAATTCACCCCTCCACTTT. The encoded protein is CASTWDGRNSPLHF.

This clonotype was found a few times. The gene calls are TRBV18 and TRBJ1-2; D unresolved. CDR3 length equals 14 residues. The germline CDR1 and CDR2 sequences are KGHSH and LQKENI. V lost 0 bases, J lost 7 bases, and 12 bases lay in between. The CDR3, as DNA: TGTGCCAGCTCACCACCAGCGGGATTCGGTGGCTACACCTTC. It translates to CASSPPAGFGGYTF.

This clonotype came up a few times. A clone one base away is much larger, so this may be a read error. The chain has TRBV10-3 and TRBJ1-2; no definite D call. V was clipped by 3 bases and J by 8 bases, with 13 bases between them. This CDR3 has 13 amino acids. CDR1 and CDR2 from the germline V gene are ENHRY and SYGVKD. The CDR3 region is CAISDDMRRGYTF. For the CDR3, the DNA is TGTGCCATCAGTGACGACATGAGGAGAGGCTACACCTTC.

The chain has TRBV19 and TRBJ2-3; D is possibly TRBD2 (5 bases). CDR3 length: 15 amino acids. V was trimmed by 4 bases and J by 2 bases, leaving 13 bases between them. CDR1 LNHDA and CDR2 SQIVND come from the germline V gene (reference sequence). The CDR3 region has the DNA TGTGCCAGTAGTAATGGAGGAGTTAACACAGATACGCAGTATTTT. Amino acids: CASSNGGVNTDTQYF.

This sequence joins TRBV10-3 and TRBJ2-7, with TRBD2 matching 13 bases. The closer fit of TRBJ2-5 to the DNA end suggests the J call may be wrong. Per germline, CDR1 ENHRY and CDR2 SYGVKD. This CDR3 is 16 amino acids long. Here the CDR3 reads CAISVGTSGAQETQYF. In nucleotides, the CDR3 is TGTGCCATCAGTGTAGGGACTAGCGGGGCCCAAGAGACCCAGTACTTC.

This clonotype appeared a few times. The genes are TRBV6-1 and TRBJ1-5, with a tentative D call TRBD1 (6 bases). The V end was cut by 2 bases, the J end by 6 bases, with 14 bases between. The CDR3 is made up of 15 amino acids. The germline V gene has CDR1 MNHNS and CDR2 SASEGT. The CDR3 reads CASSERTDRGQPQHF. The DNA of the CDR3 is TGTGCCAGCAGTGAAAGGACAGATAGGGGTCAGCCCCAGCATTTT.

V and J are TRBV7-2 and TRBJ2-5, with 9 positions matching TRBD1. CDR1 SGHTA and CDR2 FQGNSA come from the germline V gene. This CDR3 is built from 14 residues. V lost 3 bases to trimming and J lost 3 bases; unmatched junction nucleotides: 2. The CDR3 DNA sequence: TGTGCCAGCAGCTTCCGGGACAGGGAAGAGACCCAGTACTTC. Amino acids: CASSFRDREETQYF.